The 28 T cell receptor beta chains presented below share a single source sample, sequenced in a study of cytomegalovirus exposure and HLA in healthy donors (dated by TCRdb to about 2017). Preparation of the library involved the immunoSEQ multiplex PCR assay. For the multiplex PCR, a mixture combining 60 forward primers for TCR Vbeta segments and 13 reverse primers for TCR Jbeta segments was used. TCRdb carries this immuneACCESS record with in-frame sequences only. Its versions omit some clonotypes, under half of them owing to an unresolved V gene in the studies checked, with the rest unexplained. The table for this sample lists some 120,000 clones; approximately 80% of them were counted only once. The ten largest clones represent approximately 12% of the sample. Sequences were obtained from PBMCs. These receptor sequences come from a woman in her thirties or forties in good health and CMV-seropositive.

The V call is TRBV15, the J call TRBJ2-5; 7 nucleotides match TRBD1. CDR3 size: 15 residues. The junction had 6 bases not matched to a gene; V was cut back by 5 bases and J by 0 bases. Germline V gene data show CDR1 as LNHNV and CDR2 as YYDKDF (reference sequence). CDR3 region: CATSRQGLYQETQYF. CDR3 bases: TGTGCCACCAGCCGACAGGGCCTGTACCAAGAGACCCAGTACTTC.

A note on this clone: Germline is not matched at one junction end, which may reflect a read error. The V gene is TRBV7-7, the J gene TRBJ1-5; tentative D call: TRBD1 (5 bases). Germline loops: CDR1 SSHAT, CDR2 FNYEAQ (reference sequence). CDR3 length: 16 amino acids. The CDR3 DNA reads TGTGCTAGCAGCTGCCCCGGGACTAAGAGCAATCAGCCCCAGCATTTT. It yields the protein CASSCPGTKSNQPQHF.

This clone was counted a single time. The V call is TRBV5-1, the J call TRBJ2-3; 8 nucleotides agree with TRBD2. Germline lookup yields CDR1 SGHRS and CDR2 YFSETQ. This CDR3 is built from 16 residues. After removal of 2 bases from V and 4 bases from J, the junction contained 9 bases not matched to a gene. CDR3 sequence: CASSLNAASGSDTQYF. CDR3 nucleotide sequence: TGCGCCAGCAGCTTAAACGCAGCTAGCGGGTCAGATACGCAGTATTTT.

This clone has only a few counts. The chain couples TRBV4-1 to TRBJ2-5; D perhaps matches TRBD2 (6 bases). In germline, CDR1 is MGHRA, CDR2 YSYEKL. The length of the CDR3 is 14 residues. Trimming cost V 1 base and J 1 base, with 7 bases left between them. Here the CDR3 DNA reads TGCGCCAGCAGCCAAGTAGCGGCCCAAGAGACCCAGTACTTC. This gives the protein CASSQVAAQETQYF.

CDR3 bases: TGTGCCAGCAGCTTAAGGGGACAGGACAGGCAGTTCTTC. Amino acid sequence: CASSLRGQDRQFF. The V call is TRBV5-4, the J call TRBJ2-1, with TRBD1 matching over 8 bases. V was clipped by 2 bases and J by 12 bases; unmatched bases: 7. The CDR3 covers 13 residues. Germline V gene lookup returns CDR1 SGHNT and CDR2 YYREEE (reference sequence). Drawing the rest from reference TRBV5-4 and TRBJ2-1, the complete variable domain is ETGVTQSPTHLIKTRGQQVTLRCSSQSGHNTVSWYQQALGQGPQFIFQYYREEENGRGNFPPRFSGLQFPNYSSELNVNALELDDSALYLCASSLRGQDRQFFGPGTRLTVL.

J is TRBJ1-6 and V is TRBV30; perhaps TRBD1 as D (6 bases). Trimming removed 3 bases from V and 13 bases from J, with 16 bases in between. Germline V lookup: CDR1 GTSNPN, CDR2 SVGIG (reference sequence). The CDR3 runs to 13 residues. The CDR3 coding sequence is TGTGCCTGGAGGGACAGTCTCCTTCTTCCCCTCCACTTT. Its protein product is CAWRDSLLLPLHF. Drawing the rest from reference TRBV30 and TRBJ1-6, the complete variable domain is SQTIHQWPATLVQPVGSPLSLECTVEGTSNPNLYWYRQAAGRGLQLLFYSVGIGQISSEVPQNLSASRPQDRQFILSSKKLLLSDSGFYLCAWRDSLLLPLHFGNGTRLTVT.

The CDR3 is CASSLAARTNSPLHF. CDR3 nucleotide sequence: TGTGCCAGCAGCTTAGCGGCCAGGACAAATTCACCCCTCCACTTT. This chain joins TRBV7-8 and TRBJ1-6, with a possible D match to TRBD1 (5 bases). The CDR3 has 15 amino acids. Germline assignment: CDR1 SGHVS and CDR2 FQNEAQ. The V and J ends lost 0 bases and 7 bases respectively, with 10 bases between them.

The V and J genes are TRBV5-4 and TRBJ2-5, with 8 nucleotides matching TRBD2. Per the germline V gene, CDR1 is SGHNT and CDR2 is YYREEE (reference sequence). This CDR3 region has 15 residues. Germline trimming cut 5 bases from V and 5 bases from J; bases unmatched to any gene: 11. The CDR3 loop reads CASSPWRGGGETQYF. CDR3 nucleotides: TGTGCCAGCAGTCCCTGGAGGGGCGGGGGGGAGACCCAGTACTTC.

The chain couples TRBV5-1 to TRBJ1-2, with D unresolved. V shed 5 bases and J shed 8 bases, with 22 bases lying between them. The CDR3 covers 15 residues. Germline V gives CDR1 SGHRS, CDR2 YFSETQ. This CDR3 is CASSLFGRGYVGYTF. The CDR3 DNA reads as TGCGCCAGCAGTCTCTTTGGACGGGGTTATGTGGGCTACACCTTC.

The chain combines TRBV6-5 with TRBJ2-3; no reliable D call. The CDR3 is 13 residues long. V lost 2 bases and J lost 9, with 12 bases in between. Germline V gives CDR1 MNHEY, CDR2 SVGAGI. DNA for the CDR3: TGTGCCAGCAGTTACCTAGTCGGCGAGACGCAGTATTTT. Amino acids: CASSYLVGETQYF.

This clone came up a few times. This chain uses TRBV7-9 with TRBJ1-4, with D unresolved. Trimming removed 5 bases from V and 4 bases from J, with 5 bases in between. This CDR3 comprises 12 residues. Germline V gene sequence: CDR1 SEHNR, CDR2 FQNEAQ (reference sequence). CDR3 sequence reads: CASSADNEKLFF. As DNA, the CDR3 is TGTGCCAGCAGCGCAGATAATGAAAAACTGTTTTTT.

This clone was observed once. The rearrangement joins TRBV7-9 to TRBJ2-5; D is unresolved. The CDR3 covers 11 residues. Germline V CDR1 and CDR2: SEHNR, FQNEAQ (reference sequence). V was clipped by 5 bases and J by 11 bases, with 12 bases between them. CDR3 nucleotide sequence: TGTGCCAGCAGCGCCGGGTCATGGCAGTACTTC. Residues: CASSAGSWQYF.

V usage is TRBV30 and J usage is TRBJ1-6; D might be TRBD1 (5 bases). This CDR3 spans 12 amino acids. The V gene's germline CDR1 is GTSNPN and CDR2 SVGIG (reference sequence). V shed 0 bases and J shed 9 bases, with 6 bases lying between them. The CDR3 coding sequence is TGTGCCTGGAGTGTGGGGCGTTCACCCCTCCACTTT. The encoded protein is CAWSVGRSPLHF. The full variable domain, with the rest looked up from reference TRBV30 and TRBJ1-6, is SQTIHQWPATLVQPVGSPLSLECTVEGTSNPNLYWYRQAAGRGLQLLFYSVGIGQISSEVPQNLSASRPQDRQFILSSKKLLLSDSGFYLCAWSVGRSPLHFGNGTRLTVT.

The rearrangement joins TRBV4-1 to TRBJ1-6, with D maybe TRBD1 (6 bases). V lost 8 bases to trimming and J lost 0 bases, with 11 bases between them. CDR1 is MGHRA and CDR2 is YSYEKL in the germline V gene. The CDR3 consists of 15 residues. CDR3 region: CASRGGASYNSPLHF. The CDR3 DNA follows: TGCGCCAGCCGAGGGGGGGCCTCCTATAATTCACCCCTCCACTTT.

V is TRBV20-1 and J is TRBJ1-1; tentative D call: TRBD1 (6 bases). The CDR3 is 11 residues long. The germline gives CDR1 DFQATT, CDR2 SNEGSKA (reference sequence). Trimming shortened V by 6 bases and J by 10 bases, and 15 bases separated the two germline ends. CDR3 nucleotides: TGCAGTGCGGTACAGGGTGGAAGAGCTTTCTTT. Amino acid sequence: CSAVQGGRAFF.

This clone was counted between two and nine times. V is TRBV10-3 and J is TRBJ1-2, with a weak D call TRBD1 (5 bases). Germline CDR1 and CDR2: ENHRY and SYGVKD. The CDR3 sequence is 12 residues long. Trimming removed 6 bases at V and 7 bases at J, with 12 bases between. In nucleotides, the CDR3 is TGTGCCATCAGGGATCAGGGTTCTGGCTACACCTTC. It translates to CAIRDQGSGYTF.

The chain links TRBV19 to TRBJ2-5; D may be TRBD1 (5 bases). Looked up from germline, CDR1 is LNHDA and CDR2 is SQIVND (reference sequence). CDR3 length: 15 amino acids. Trimming left V 6 bases short and J 7 bases short, with 21 bases between. The CDR3 region has the DNA TGTGCCAGTAGAATATCTGACAGCGAAGTCGGGACCCAGTACTTC. Translated: CASRISDSEVGTQYF. The full variable domain, with the rest looked up from reference TRBV19 and TRBJ2-5, is DGGITQSPKYLFRKEGQNVTLSCEQNLNHDAMYWYRQDPGQGLRLIYYSQIVNDFQKGDIAEGYSVSREKKESFPLTVTSAQKNPTAFYLCASRISDSEVGTQYFGPGTRLLVL.

This chain uses TRBV7-9 with TRBJ2-7; 9 bases agree with TRBD2. J gave up 4 bases and V 7 bases, and 8 bases lay outside the gene matches. This CDR3 has 14 amino acids. Germline loops: CDR1 SEHNR, CDR2 FQNEAQ (reference sequence). The CDR3 DNA reads TGTGCCAGCACCGTCGCGGGGGGGGCTTACGAGCAGTACTTC. Its translation: CASTVAGGAYEQYF.

This clone appeared a few times. The chain has TRBV5-5 and TRBJ2-7; D may be TRBD1 (5 bases). Trimming cost V 0 bases and J 7 bases, with 14 bases left between them. The CDR3 has 14 residues. Per germline, CDR1 SGHKS and CDR2 YYEKEE (reference sequence). CDR3 in DNA: TGTGCCAGCAGCTTGGTCCCAGGGTTGCGGGAGCAGTACTTC. Translated: CASSLVPGLREQYF.

This chain joins TRBV6-5 and TRBJ2-7; possibly TRBD1 for D (6 bases). The CDR3 consists of 15 residues. CDR1 and CDR2 from the germline V gene are MNHEY and SVGAGI. The ends were cut back, 5 bases at V and 6 bases at J, with 20 bases in the middle. CDR3 nucleotide sequence: TGTGCCAGCAGTGTCAGGGGAATCTCGGCATTCGAGCAGTACTTC. This gives the protein CASSVRGISAFEQYF.

The CDR3 loop is CASQTRYYNEQFF. The CDR3 coding sequence is TGTGCCAGCCAGACTAGATACTACAATGAGCAGTTCTTC. The chain couples TRBV7-9 to TRBJ2-1; D is perhaps TRBD2 (6 bases). V lost 8 bases and J 3 bases, leaving 11 bases between the germline ends. The CDR3 has 13 amino acids. Germline V gene lookup returns CDR1 SEHNR and CDR2 FQNEAQ (reference sequence).

V is TRBV7-2 and J is TRBJ1-2; the match to TRBD1 covers 8 bases. Germline lookup yields CDR1 SGHTA and CDR2 FQGNSA. The CDR3 contains 14 residues. The V segment lost 4 bases and the J segment 4 bases; nucleotides outside the gene matches: 5. CDR3: CASSSGQGAYGYTF. CDR3 DNA: TGTGCCAGCAGCTCAGGACAGGGAGCCTATGGCTACACCTTC.

This chain joins TRBV5-6 and TRBJ1-5; 7 nucleotides match TRBD1. This CDR3 is built from 14 residues. Germline V gene data show CDR1 as SGHDT and CDR2 as YYEEEE. Trimming at V came to 4 bases and at J to 4 bases, leaving 5 bases not matched to a gene. The CDR3 protein is CASSKGTVNQPQHF. The CDR3 DNA sequence: TGTGCCAGCAGCAAAGGGACAGTAAATCAGCCCCAGCATTTT.

This clone was counted once. The chain joins TRBV7-2 to TRBJ1-3; D unclear. CDR3 length equals 13 residues. V lost 5 bases and J lost 4, with 9 bases in between. Germline V lookup: CDR1 SGHTA, CDR2 FQGNSA. CDR3 nucleotide sequence: TGTGCCAGCAGCCCTAACGCCGGAAACACCATATATTTT. Its translation is CASSPNAGNTIYF.

This chain connects TRBV7-9 to TRBJ1-2, with 7 bases fitting TRBD1. Germline trimming cut 3 bases from V and 4 bases from J; bases unmatched to any gene: 8. This CDR3 comprises 15 residues. Germline V gene sequence: CDR1 SEHNR, CDR2 FQNEAQ (reference sequence). This CDR3 reads CASSFPVEGAYGYTF. CDR3 nucleotides: TGTGCCAGCAGCTTCCCCGTAGAGGGGGCCTATGGCTACACCTTC. Variable domain in full (rest from reference TRBV7-9 and TRBJ1-2): DTGVSQNPRHKITKRGQNVTFRCDPISEHNRLYWYRQTLGQGPEFLTYFQNEAQLEKSRLLSDRFSAERPKGSFSTLEIQRTEQGDSAMYLCASSFPVEGAYGYTFGSGTRLTVV.

The chain has TRBV4-1 and TRBJ2-3, with 10 positions matching TRBD2. Germline lookup yields CDR1 MGHRA and CDR2 YSYEKL. After removal of 6 bases from V and 10 bases from J, the junction contained 19 bases not matched to a gene. This CDR3 contains 17 residues. The DNA of the CDR3 is TGCGCCAGCAGACTCCAAGGCCTAGCGGGGGTGAAAGACGCGCAGTATTTT. Amino acid sequence: CASRLQGLAGVKDAQYF.

The chain combines TRBV5-4 with TRBJ1-2; 9 nucleotides agree with TRBD1. The CDR3 contains 15 residues. J gave up 6 bases and V 2 bases, and 8 bases lay outside the gene matches. Looked up from germline, CDR1 is SGHNT and CDR2 is YYREEE (reference sequence). The CDR3 reads CASSFPGQGMNGYTF. The CDR3 DNA reads as TGTGCCAGCAGCTTTCCAGGACAGGGGATGAATGGCTACACCTTC.

J is TRBJ1-3 and V is TRBV6-5, with TRBD1 matching 7 bases. Trimming took 4 bases from V and 0 from J; bases not matched to a gene: 6. Germline V gene data show CDR1 as MNHEY and CDR2 as SVGAGI. The CDR3 is made up of 16 amino acids. As DNA, the CDR3 is TGTGCCAGCAGTTTGACAGGGTTCAGCTCTGGAAACACCATATATTTT. Protein: CASSLTGFSSGNTIYF.